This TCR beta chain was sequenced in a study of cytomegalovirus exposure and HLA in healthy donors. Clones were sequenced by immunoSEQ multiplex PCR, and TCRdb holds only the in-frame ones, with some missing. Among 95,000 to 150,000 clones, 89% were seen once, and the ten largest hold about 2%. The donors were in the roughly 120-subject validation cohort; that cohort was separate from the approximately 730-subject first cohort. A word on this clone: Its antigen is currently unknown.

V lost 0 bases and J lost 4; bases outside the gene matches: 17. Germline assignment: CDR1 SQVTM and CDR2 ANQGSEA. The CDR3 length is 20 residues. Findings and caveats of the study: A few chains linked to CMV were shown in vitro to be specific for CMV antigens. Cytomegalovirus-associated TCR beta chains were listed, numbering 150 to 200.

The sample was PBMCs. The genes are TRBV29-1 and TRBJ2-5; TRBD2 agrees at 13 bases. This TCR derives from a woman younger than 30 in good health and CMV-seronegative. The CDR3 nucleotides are TGCAGCGTTGAAGATTGGGGCCAGGGACTAGCGGGAAGGGGGCGAGAGACCCAGTACTTC. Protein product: CSVEDWGQGLAGRGRETQYF.